This paragraph covers one TCR beta chain sequence. This was the immunoSEQ v3 assay. TCRdb's copy holds only in-frame clones and misses some; the assay was immunoSEQ multiplex PCR. This sample carries about 19,000 clones, roughly 85% of them seen once, and the ten largest clones take 7.4%. This record comes from a study of TIL therapy for anti-PD-1-resistant metastatic lung cancer. Turning to the study itself: Patients had a median age of approximately 50 years (range roughly 38-75).

Noted time point: pre-treatment sample, taken before nivolumab and TIL therapy. This CDR3 spans 13 amino acids. With 3 bases removed from V and 7 bases from J, the gap between germline ends came to 12 bases. Germline V gene lookup returns CDR1 MNHEY and CDR2 SMNVEV (reference sequence). The sequencing here drew on blood, taken at baseline. The receptor's source is a person aged 25-80 years with non-small cell lung cancer. The rearrangement uses TRBV27 and TRBJ2-5; no definite D call. The CDR3 DNA reads TGTGCCAGCAGTTTTACTGGAGAGGCGACCCAGTACTTC. Encoded protein: CASSFTGEATQYF.